This T cell receptor beta chain was retrieved from a study of cytomegalovirus exposure and HLA in healthy donors. Germline-derived CDR1 and CDR2 are MNHEY and SMNVEV (reference sequence). The germline V and J ends were trimmed by 3 bases and 7 bases, with 10 bases remaining between them. There are 13 residues in the CDR3. PCR used 60 Vbeta primers and 13 Jbeta primers. Measured with immunoSEQ multiplex PCR; TCRdb has only the in-frame clones, and not every one. In the table there are 100,000 to 150,000 clones, over 70% of which are singletons. The clonotype originates from a man in his forties in good health and CMV-seropositive. Specimen: PBMCs. This chain uses TRBV27 with TRBJ2-4; perhaps TRBD1 as D (6 bases). The CDR3 reads CASSLQGSNIQYF. In DNA form, the CDR3 reads TGTGCCAGCAGTTTGCAGGGGAGCAACATTCAGTACTTC.